The rows below give T cell receptor beta chains drawn from one sample of a study of shared clonotypes between healthy human individuals. Clones were sequenced by immunoSEQ multiplex PCR, and TCRdb holds only the in-frame ones, with some missing. The sample lists about 490,000 clones; around four fifths were seen once. The sample comprised PBMCs. All receptors come from a woman aged 40 to 50 in good health. Some clones in this sample may be carry-over from other donors' samples. CDR3s include the opening cysteine and the closing phenylalanine or tryptophan. D genes are given only for firm matches. Not all rows give a size; the values are once, few, many and, for expanded clones, a class.

clone size,J gene,D gene,CDR3 length,V gene,CDR3 protein,CDR3 DNA
few,TRBJ2-3,TRBD2,14,TRBV5-1,CASSLAGSTDTQYF,TGCGCCAGCAGCTTAGCGGGGAGCACAGATACGCAGTATTTT
NA,TRBJ2-7,TRBD1,13,TRBV30,CAWSDGQGWKQYF,TGTGCCTGGAGTGACGGACAGGGGTGGAAGCAGTACTTC
many,TRBJ2-2,TRBD2,17,TRBV7-9,CASSRPGLAGVYGELFF,TGTGCCAGCAGCCGACCGGGACTAGCGGGAGTTTACGGGGAGCTGTTTTTT
NA,TRBJ2-1,NA,13,TRBV7-2,CASSTPAGSKQFF,TGTGCCAGCAGCACCCCCGCAGGGTCAAAGCAGTTCTTC
NA,TRBJ2-5,TRBD2,15,TRBV19,CASSMVTAGGETQYF,TGTGCCAGTAGTATGGTGACAGCCGGGGGGGAGACCCAGTACTTC
NA,TRBJ1-4,NA,17,TRBV15,CATSRDQVWEGNEKLFF,TGTGCCACCAGCAGAGACCAAGTTTGGGAGGGGAATGAAAAACTGTTTTTT
NA,TRBJ2-1,NA,16,TRBV7-6,CASSLGGRPTYNEQFF,TGTGCCAGCAGCTTAGGTGGGAGGCCGACCTACAATGAGCAGTTCTTC
NA,TRBJ2-1,TRBD2,16,TRBV5-6,CASSPKRAGGPREQFF,TGTGCCAGCAGCCCGAAACGGGCGGGAGGGCCGCGTGAGCAGTTCTTC
NA,TRBJ2-1,NA,15,TRBV9,CASSVDLANYNEQFF,TGTGCCAGCAGCGTAGATCTAGCGAACTACAATGAGCAGTTCTTC
NA,TRBJ2-2,NA,14,TRBV7-6,CASSFAGNTGELFF,TGTGCCAGCAGCTTTGCAGGGAACACCGGGGAGCTGTTTTTT
few,TRBJ2-7,NA,13,TRBV27,CASSLGGDVEQYF,TGTGCCAGCAGTTTAGGGGGAGACGTCGAGCAGTACTTC
NA,TRBJ2-1,TRBD2,15,TRBV7-2,CASSVRGSSYNEQFF,TGTGCCAGCAGCGTCCGCGGGAGCTCCTACAATGAGCAGTTCTTC
few,TRBJ1-2,TRBD1,14,TRBV7-9,CASSSTGGVGGYTF,TGTGCCAGCAGCAGCACAGGGGGCGTAGGCGGCTACACCTTC
NA,TRBJ1-1,NA,16,TRBV5-4,CASSYTRMAGDTEAFF,TGTGCCAGCAGCTACACCCGGATGGCTGGGGACACTGAAGCTTTCTTT
NA,TRBJ2-2,TRBD2,16,TRBV7-9,CASSLGLAGLTGELFF,TGTGCCAGCAGCTTAGGCCTAGCGGGTCTCACCGGGGAGCTGTTTTTT
NA,TRBJ2-7,TRBD2,15,TRBV10-2,CASTAYAGGPYEQYF,TGCGCCAGCACCGCGTATGCGGGAGGCCCCTACGAGCAGTACTTC
NA,TRBJ2-5,TRBD1,15,TRBV18,CASSFRDRDAETQYF,TGTGCCAGCTCATTCCGGGACAGGGATGCGGAGACCCAGTACTTC